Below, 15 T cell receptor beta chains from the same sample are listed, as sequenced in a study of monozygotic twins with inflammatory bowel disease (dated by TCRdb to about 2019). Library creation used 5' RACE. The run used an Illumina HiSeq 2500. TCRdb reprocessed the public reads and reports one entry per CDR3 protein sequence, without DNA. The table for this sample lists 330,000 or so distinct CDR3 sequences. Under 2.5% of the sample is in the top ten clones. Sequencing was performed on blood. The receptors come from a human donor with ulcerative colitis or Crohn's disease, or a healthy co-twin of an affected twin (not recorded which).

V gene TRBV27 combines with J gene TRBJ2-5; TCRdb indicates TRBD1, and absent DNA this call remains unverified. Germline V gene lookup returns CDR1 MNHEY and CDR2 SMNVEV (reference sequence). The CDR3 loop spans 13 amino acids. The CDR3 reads CASRPGWEETQYF.

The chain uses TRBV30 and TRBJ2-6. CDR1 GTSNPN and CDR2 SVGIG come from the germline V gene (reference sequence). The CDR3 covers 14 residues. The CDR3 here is CAWSRISGANVLTF.

CDR3 loop: CASSAPGTSKNIQYF. V usage is TRBV7-9 and J usage is TRBJ2-4; TCRdb's D gene call, TRBD1, goes unchecked for lack of DNA. This CDR3 is 15 amino acids long. In germline, CDR1 is SEHNR, CDR2 FQNEAQ (reference sequence). Supplemented by reference TRBV7-9 and TRBJ2-4, the full variable domain reads DTGVSQNPRHKITKRGQNVTFRCDPISEHNRLYWYRQTLGQGPEFLTYFQNEAQLEKSRLLSDRFSAERPKGSFSTLEIQRTEQGDSAMYLCASSAPGTSKNIQYFGAGTRLSVL.

The CDR3 region is CASSTRRGANNEQFF. The chain recombines TRBV18 with TRBJ2-1; TCRdb lists TRBD1, though no DNA is available to test this call. The CDR3 covers 15 residues. Germline V gene sequence: CDR1 KGHSH, CDR2 LQKENI.

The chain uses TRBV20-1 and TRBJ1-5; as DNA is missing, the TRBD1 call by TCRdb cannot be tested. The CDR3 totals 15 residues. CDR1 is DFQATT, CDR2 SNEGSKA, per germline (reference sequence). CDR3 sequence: CSARVGRGPNQPQHF.

This chain's CDR3 is CASSLIADYGVNSGANVLTF. The chain employs TRBV27 and TRBJ2-6; there is no DNA to check the TCRdb D call of TRBD2. CDR1 and CDR2 from the germline V gene are MNHEY and SMNVEV (reference sequence). The CDR3 consists of 20 residues.

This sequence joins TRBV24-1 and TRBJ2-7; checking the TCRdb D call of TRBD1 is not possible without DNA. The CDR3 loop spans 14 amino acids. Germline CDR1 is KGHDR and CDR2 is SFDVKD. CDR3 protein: CATSTGQGLREQYF.

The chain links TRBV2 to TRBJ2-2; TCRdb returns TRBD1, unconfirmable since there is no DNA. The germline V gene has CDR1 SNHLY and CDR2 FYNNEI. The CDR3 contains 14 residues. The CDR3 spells CASSPNGGTGELFF.

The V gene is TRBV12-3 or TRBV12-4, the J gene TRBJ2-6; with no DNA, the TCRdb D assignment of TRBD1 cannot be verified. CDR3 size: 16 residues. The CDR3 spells CASSWGTGSGANVLTF.

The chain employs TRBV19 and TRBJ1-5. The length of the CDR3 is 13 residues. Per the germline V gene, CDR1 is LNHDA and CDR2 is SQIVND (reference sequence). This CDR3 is CASSPEVYQPQHF.

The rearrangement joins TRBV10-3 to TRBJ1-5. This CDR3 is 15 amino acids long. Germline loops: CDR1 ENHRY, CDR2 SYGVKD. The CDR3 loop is CAISASSISNQPQHF.

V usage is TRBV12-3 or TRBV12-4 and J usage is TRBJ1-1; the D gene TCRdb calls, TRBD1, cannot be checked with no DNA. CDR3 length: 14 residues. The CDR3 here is CASSLGDRSTEAFF.

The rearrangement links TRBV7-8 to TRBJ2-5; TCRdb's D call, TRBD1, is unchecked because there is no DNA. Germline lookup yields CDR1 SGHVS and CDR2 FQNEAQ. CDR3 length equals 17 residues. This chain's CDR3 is CASSLAALLQPGETQYF. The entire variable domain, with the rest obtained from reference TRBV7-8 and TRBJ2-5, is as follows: GAGVSQSPRYKVAKRGQDVALRCDPISGHVSLFWYQQALGQGPEFLTYFQNEAQLDKSGLPSDRFFAERPEGSVSTLKIQRTQQEDSAVYLCASSLAALLQPGETQYFGPGTRLLVL.

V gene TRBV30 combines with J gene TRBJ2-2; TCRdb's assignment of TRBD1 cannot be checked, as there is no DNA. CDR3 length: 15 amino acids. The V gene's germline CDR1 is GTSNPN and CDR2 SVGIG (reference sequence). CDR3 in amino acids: CAWSVGTGGTGELFF.

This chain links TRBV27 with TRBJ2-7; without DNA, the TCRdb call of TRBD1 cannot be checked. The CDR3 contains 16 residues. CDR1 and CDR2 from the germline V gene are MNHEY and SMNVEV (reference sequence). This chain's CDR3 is CASSSDPDRAPWEQYF.